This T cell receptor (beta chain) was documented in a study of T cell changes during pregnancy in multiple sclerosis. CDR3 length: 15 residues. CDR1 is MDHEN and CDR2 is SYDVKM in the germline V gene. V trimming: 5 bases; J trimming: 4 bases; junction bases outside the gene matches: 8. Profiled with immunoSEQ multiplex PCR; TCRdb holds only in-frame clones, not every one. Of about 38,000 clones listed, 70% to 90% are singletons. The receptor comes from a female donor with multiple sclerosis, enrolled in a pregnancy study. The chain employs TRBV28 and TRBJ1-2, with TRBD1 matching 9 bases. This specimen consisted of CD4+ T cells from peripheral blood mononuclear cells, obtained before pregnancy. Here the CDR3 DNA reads TGTGCCAGCAGTACCCCCCGGACAGGGGCCTATGGCTACACCTTC. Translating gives CASSTPRTGAYGYTF.